The sequence of this TCR beta chain was determined in a study of T cells in Graves' hyperthyroidism and ophthalmopathy. Details on this clonotype: Its antigen is unknown.

The study's findings and limits: Through a model of 13 V-J features, ophthalmopathy was separated from stable hyperthyroidism.

TCR beta CDR3 regions were amplified from RNA. The HTBI primer set was used in a first-round RT-PCR of the TCR CDR3. TCRdb reprocessed the multiplex PCR reads with MiXCR, giving one entry per CDR3 protein. The sample has over 500,000 distinct CDR3 sequences, around 16% seen once; the top ten hold 29%. Trimming left V 8 bases short and J 6 bases short, with 19 bases between. There are 15 residues in the CDR3. The germline gives CDR1 MDHEN, CDR2 SYDVKM. The source material was blood. The TCR was taken from a woman aged 25 to 39 with Graves' ophthalmopathy. The chain couples TRBV28 to TRBJ1-4; TRBD1 is a possible D gene (6 bases). The CDR3 coding sequence is TGTGCCAGCTCCCCCGCAGGGGCCCTAGATGAAAAACTGTTTTTT. Translated, it gives CASSPAGALDEKLFF. Full variable domain (missing parts from reference TRBV28 and TRBJ1-4): DVKVTQSSRYLVKRTGEKVFLECVQDMDHENMFWYRQDPGLGLRLIYFSYDVKMKEKGDIPEGYSVSREKKERFSLILESASTNQTSMYLCASSPAGALDEKLFFGSGTQLSVL.